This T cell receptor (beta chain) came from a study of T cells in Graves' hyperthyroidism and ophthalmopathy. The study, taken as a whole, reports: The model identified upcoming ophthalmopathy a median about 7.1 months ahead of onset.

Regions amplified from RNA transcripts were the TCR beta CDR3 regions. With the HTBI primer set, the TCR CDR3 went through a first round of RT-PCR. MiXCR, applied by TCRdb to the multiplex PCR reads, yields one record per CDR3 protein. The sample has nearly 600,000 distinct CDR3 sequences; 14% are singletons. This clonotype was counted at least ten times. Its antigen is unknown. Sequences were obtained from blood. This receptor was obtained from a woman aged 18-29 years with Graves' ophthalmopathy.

The CDR3 DNA is TGTGCCAGCAGTCCTAGCCCCTTTTTTGCTAGCGGGACCTCCTACGAGCAGTACTTC. It is translated as CASSPSPFFASGTSYEQYF. The chain has TRBV27 and TRBJ2-7, with 9 nucleotides matching TRBD2. V was clipped by 5 bases and J by 0 bases; unmatched bases: 17. CDR1 is MNHEY and CDR2 is SMNVEV in the germline V gene (reference sequence). The length of the CDR3 is 19 residues.